This T cell receptor beta chain was captured in a study of shared clonotypes between healthy human individuals. Notes on the study in general: Among non-shared clonotypes, generation probabilities were lower than among those shared by all four donors.

Germline V gene lookup returns CDR1 MNHNS and CDR2 SASEGT. This CDR3 contains 15 residues. V shed 3 bases, J shed 5 bases, and the junction held 1 base outside the gene matches. Cells designated naive CD8 were CD45RO-negative and were positively selected for CCR7, with terminally differentiated effector memory CD45RA+ cells excluded. Study donors comprised healthy, HIV-negative adults devoid of recent acute infection or vaccination. Note on this clone: Antigen: not known. The sample has other DNA sequences that encode this CDR3 too.

The assay ran at deep level. TCRdb keeps only in-frame clones here, not all; method: immunoSEQ multiplex PCR. The sample has millions of clones, about 92% seen once; the top ten hold 1.5% to 2%. Material for sequencing was naive CD8+ T cells from PBMCs. The TCR comes from a man aged 18 to 29 in good health. Some clones in this sample may be carry-over from other donors' samples. The J gene is TRBJ2-2, the V gene TRBV6-1, with TRBD2 matching over 12 bases. As DNA, the CDR3 is TGTGCCAGCAGTGAGCTAGCGGGAGGGACCGGGGAGCTGTTTTTT. It yields the protein CASSELAGGTGELFF.